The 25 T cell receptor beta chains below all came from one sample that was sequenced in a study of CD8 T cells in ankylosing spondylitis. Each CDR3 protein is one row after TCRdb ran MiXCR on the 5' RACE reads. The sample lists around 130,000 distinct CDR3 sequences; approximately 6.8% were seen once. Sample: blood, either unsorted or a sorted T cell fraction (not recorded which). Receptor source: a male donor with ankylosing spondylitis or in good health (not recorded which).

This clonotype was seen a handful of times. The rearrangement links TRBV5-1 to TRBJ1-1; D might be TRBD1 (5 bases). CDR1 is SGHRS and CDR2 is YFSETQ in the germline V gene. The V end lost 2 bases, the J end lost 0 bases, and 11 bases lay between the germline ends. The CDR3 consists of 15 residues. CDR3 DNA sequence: TGCGCCAGCAGCTTATCAGGGATCATGAACACTGAAGCTTTCTTT. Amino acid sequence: CASSLSGIMNTEAFF.

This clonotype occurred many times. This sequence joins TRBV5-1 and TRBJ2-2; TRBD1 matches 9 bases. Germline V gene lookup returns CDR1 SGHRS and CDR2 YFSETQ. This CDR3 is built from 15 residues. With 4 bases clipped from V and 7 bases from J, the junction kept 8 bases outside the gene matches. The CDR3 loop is CASSVPGQGYGELFF. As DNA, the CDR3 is TGCGCCAGCAGCGTACCGGGACAGGGTTACGGGGAGCTGTTTTTT.

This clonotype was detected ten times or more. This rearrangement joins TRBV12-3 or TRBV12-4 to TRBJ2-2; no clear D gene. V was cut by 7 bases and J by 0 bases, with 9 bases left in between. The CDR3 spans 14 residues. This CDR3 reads CASIPAANTGELFF. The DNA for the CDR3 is TGTGCCAGCATCCCTGCGGCGAACACCGGGGAGCTGTTTTTT.

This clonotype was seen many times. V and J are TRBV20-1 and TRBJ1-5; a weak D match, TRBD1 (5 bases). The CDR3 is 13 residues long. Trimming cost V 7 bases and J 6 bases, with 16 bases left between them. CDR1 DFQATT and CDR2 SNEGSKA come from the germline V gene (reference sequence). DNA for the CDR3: TGCAGTGTAAGGCAGGGCGATGGTCAGCCCCAGCATTTT. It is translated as CSVRQGDGQPQHF.

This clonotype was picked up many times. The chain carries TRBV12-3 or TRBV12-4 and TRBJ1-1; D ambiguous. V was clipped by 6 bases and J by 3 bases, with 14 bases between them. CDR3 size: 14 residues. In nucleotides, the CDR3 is TGTGCCAGCAGCGAGCCCGGACCAGACACTGAAGCTTTCTTT. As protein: CASSEPGPDTEAFF.

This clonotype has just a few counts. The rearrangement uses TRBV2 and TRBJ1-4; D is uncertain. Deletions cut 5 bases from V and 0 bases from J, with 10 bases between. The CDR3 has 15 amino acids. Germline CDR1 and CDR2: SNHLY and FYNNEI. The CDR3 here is CASSLTQATNEKLFF. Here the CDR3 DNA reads TGTGCCAGCAGTCTGACCCAGGCAACTAATGAAAAACTGTTTTTT. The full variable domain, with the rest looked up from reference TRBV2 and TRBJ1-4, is EPEVTQTPSHQVTQMGQEVILRCVPISNHLYFYWYRQILGQKVEFLVSFYNNEISEKSEIFDDQFSVERPDGSNFTLKIRSTKLEDSAMYFCASSLTQATNEKLFFGSGTQLSVL.

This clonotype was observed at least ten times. This CDR3 is CASSLGPGTETQYF. The CDR3 nucleotides read TGTGCCAGCAGCTTAGGCCCTGGAACTGAGACCCAGTACTTC. The genes are TRBV11-2 and TRBJ2-5, with D uncertain. V was cut by 1 base and J by 5 bases, with 11 bases left in between. The germline V gene has CDR1 SGHAT and CDR2 FQNNGV. The CDR3 runs 14 residues.

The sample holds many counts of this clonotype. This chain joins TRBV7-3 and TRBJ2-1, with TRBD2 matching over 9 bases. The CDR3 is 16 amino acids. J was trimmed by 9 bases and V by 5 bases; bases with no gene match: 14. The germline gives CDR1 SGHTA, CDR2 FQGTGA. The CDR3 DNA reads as TGTGCCAGCAGCCATCGGACCGGGACTAGCATCGGTGAGCAGTTCTTC. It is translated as CASSHRTGTSIGEQFF.

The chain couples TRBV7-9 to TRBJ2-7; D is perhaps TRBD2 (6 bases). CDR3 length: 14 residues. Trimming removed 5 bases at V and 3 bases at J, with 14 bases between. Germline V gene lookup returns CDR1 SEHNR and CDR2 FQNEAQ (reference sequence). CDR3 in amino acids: CASSPTGVYYEQYF. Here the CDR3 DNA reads TGTGCCAGCAGCCCTACGGGGGTTTACTACGAGCAGTACTTC. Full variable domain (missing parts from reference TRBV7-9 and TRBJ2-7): DTGVSQNPRHKITKRGQNVTFRCDPISEHNRLYWYRQTLGQGPEFLTYFQNEAQLEKSRLLSDRFSAERPKGSFSTLEIQRTEQGDSAMYLCASSPTGVYYEQYFGPGTRLTVT.

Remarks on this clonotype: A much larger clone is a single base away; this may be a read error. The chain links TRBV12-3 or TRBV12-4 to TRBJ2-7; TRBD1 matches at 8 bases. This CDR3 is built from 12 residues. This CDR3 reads CVSSQSRDRSDF. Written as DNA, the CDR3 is TGTGTCAGCAGCCAAAGCCGGGACAGGTCCGACTTC.

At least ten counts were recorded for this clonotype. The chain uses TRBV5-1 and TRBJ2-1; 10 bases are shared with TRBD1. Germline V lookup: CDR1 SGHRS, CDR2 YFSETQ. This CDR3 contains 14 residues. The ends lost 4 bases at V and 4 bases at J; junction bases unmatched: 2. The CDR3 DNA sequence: TGCGCCAGCAGCCCGGGACAGGGGTACAATGAGCAGTTCTTC. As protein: CASSPGQGYNEQFF.

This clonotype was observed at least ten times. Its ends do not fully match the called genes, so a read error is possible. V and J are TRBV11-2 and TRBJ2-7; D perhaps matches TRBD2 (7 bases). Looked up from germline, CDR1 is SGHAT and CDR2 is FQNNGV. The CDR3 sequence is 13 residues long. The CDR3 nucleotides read TGTGCCAGCAGCTTATCCACCGGGGGGCTATGGAACTTC. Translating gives CASSLSTGGLWNF.

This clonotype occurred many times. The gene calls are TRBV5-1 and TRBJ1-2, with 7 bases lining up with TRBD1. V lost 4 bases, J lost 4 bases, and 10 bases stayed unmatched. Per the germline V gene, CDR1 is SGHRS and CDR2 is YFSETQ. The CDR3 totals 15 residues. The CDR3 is CASSPSQGFGYGYTF. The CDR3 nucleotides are TGCGCCAGCAGCCCCTCACAGGGGTTTGGCTATGGCTACACCTTC.

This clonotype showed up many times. The chain's CDR3 is CASGLGQSSNQPQHF. The CDR3 region has the DNA TGTGCTAGTGGTTTGGGGCAGTCATCCAATCAGCCCCAGCATTTT. The chain is built from TRBV12-5 and TRBJ1-5; D uncertain. Germline V gives CDR1 LGHNT, CDR2 FRNRAP. V lost 1 base and J 3 bases, leaving 10 bases between the germline ends. The CDR3 covers 15 residues.

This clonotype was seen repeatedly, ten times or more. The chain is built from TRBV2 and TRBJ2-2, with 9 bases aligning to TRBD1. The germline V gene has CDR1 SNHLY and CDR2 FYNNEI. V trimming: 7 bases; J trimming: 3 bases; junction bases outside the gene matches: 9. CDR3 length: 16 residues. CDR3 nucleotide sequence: TGTGCCAGCAAGAGCCAGGGACAGGGTTACACCGGGGAGCTGTTTTTT. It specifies CASKSQGQGYTGELFF.

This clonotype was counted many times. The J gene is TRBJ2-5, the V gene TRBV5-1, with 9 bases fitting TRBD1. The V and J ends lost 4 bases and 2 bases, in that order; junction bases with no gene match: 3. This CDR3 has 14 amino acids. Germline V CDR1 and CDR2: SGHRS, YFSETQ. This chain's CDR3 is CASSIGQGQETQYF. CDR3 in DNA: TGCGCCAGCAGCATAGGACAGGGGCAAGAGACCCAGTACTTC.

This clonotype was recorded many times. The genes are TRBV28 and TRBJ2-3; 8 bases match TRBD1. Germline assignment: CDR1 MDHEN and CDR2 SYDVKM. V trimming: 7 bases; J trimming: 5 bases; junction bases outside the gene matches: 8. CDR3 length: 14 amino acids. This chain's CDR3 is CASKSRGRQDTQYF. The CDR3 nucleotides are TGTGCCAGCAAAAGCAGGGGGCGACAAGATACGCAGTATTTT.

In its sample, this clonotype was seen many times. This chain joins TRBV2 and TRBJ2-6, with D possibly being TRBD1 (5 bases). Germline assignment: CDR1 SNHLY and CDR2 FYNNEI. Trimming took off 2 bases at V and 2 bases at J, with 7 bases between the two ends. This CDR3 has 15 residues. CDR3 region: CASSEQGTGANVLTF. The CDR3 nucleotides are TGTGCCAGCAGTGAACAGGGCACTGGGGCCAACGTCCTGACTTTC.

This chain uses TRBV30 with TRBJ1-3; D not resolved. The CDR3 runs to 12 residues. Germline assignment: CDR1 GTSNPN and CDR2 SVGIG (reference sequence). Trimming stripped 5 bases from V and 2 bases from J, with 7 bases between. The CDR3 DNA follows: TGTGCCTGGGAGGTAGCTGGAAACACCATATATTTT. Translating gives CAWEVAGNTIYF.

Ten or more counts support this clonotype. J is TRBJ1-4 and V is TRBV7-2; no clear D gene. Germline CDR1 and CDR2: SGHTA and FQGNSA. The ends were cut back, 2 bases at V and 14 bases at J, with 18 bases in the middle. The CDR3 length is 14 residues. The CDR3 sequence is CASSLSASGSGLFF. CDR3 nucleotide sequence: TGTGCCAGCAGCTTATCGGCTAGCGGGAGCGGGCTGTTTTTT.

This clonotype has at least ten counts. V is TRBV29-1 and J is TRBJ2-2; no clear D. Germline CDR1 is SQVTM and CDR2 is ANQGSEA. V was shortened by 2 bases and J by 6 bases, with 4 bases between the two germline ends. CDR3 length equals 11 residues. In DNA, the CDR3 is TGCAGCGTTGAAACGGCCGGGGAGCTGTTTTTT. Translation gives CSVETAGELFF.

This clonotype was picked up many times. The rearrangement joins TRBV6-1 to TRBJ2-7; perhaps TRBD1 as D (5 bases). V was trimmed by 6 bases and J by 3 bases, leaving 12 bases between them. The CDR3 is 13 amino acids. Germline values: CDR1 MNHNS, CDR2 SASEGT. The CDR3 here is CASSAGSYYEQYF. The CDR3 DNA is TGTGCCAGCAGCGCAGGGTCTTACTACGAGCAGTACTTC.

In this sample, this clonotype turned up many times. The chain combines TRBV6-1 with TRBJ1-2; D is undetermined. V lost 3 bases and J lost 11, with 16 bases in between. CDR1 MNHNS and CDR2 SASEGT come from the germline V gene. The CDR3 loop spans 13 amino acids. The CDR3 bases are TGTGCCAGCAGTGACGGGAAGCTGGACCTTTACACCTTC. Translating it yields CASSDGKLDLYTF.

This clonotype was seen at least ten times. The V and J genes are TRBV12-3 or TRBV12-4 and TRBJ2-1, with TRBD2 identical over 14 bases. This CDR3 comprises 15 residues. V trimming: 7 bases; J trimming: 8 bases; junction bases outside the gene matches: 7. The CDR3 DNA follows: TGTGCCAGCAACCCGGGACTAGCGGGAGCCCATGAGCAGTTCTTC. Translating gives CASNPGLAGAHEQFF.

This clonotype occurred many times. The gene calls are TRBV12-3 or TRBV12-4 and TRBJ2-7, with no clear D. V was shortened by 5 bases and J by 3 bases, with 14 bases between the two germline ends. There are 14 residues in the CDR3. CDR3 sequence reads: CASSRTPTGYEQYF. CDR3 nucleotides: TGTGCCAGCAGTAGAACTCCTACGGGCTACGAGCAGTACTTC.